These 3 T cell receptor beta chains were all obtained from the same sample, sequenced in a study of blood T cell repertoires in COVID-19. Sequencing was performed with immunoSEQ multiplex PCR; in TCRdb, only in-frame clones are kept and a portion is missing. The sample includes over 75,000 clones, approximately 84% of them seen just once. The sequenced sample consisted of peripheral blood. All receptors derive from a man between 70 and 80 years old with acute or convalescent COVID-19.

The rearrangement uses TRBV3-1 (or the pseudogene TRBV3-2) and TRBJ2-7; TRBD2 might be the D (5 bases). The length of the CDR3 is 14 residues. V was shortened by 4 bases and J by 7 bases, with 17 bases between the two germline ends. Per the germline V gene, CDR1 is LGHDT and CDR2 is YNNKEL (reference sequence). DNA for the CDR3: TGTGCCAGCAGCCTTGGACTCCGGGCAGGTGAGCAGTACTTC. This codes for CASSLGLRAGEQYF.

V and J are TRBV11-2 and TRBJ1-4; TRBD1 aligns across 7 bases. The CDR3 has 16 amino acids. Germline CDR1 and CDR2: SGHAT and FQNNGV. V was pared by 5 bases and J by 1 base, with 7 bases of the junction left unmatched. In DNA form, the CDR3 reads TGTGCCAGCAGCGCCGACAGGGTTGGAACTAATGAAAAACTGTTTTTT. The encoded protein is CASSADRVGTNEKLFF. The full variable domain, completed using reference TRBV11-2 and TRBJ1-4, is EAGVAQSPRYKIIEKRQSVAFWCNPISGHATLYWYQQILGQGPKLLIQFQNNGVVDDSQLPKDRFSAERLKGVDSTLKIQPAKLEDSAVYLCASSADRVGTNEKLFFGSGTQLSVL.

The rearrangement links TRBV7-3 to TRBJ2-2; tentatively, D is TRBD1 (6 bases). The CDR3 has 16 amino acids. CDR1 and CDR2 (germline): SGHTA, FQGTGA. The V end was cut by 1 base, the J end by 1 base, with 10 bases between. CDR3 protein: CASSLRPGQNTGELFF. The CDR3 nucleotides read TGTGCCAGCAGCTTAAGACCGGGACAGAACACCGGGGAGCTGTTTTTT.